The 21 T cell receptor beta chains given below trace back to one sample, sequenced in a study of beta chain features in type 1 diabetes (dated by TCRdb to 2017 to 2018). Points the paper makes about the study in general: In all four CD4+ subsets, TCRB CDR3 length was moderately but significantly shorter in type 1 diabetes patients.

These receptors lack a known antigen. The library was produced with the immunoSEQ multiplex PCR assay. The entire amount of isolated RNA was reverse transcribed using the High Capacity cDNA Reverse Transcription Kit, so the sequenced TCRB transcripts were expressed ones. TCRdb re-hosts the immuneACCESS table, in-frame sequences only. Its copies lack some clones; in the studies checked, an unresolved V gene accounts for under half of them, and the cause for the rest is not known. The sample records more than 95,000 clones, under 30% of which are singletons. The ten biggest clones cover 0.5% to 0.6% of the sample. Sequencing was performed on central memory CD4+ T cells from blood. These receptors were taken from a woman between 18 and 30 years old with type 1 diabetes.

This clone was counted only a few times. This specimen includes other DNA sequences encoding the same CDR3. The gene calls are TRBV11-2 and TRBJ2-3, with TRBD2 identical over 9 bases. CDR1 and CDR2 (germline): SGHAT, FQNNGV. This CDR3 region has 14 residues. The ends lost 5 bases at V and 1 base at J; junction bases unmatched: 1. The CDR3 coding sequence is TGTGCCAGCAGCCGGACTAGCGGCACAGATACGCAGTATTTT. It encodes CASSRTSGTDTQYF.

The chain uses TRBV5-1 and TRBJ2-3; the D is unclear. The germline V and J ends were trimmed by 4 bases and 1 base, with 13 bases remaining between them. The CDR3 contains 15 residues. Germline loops: CDR1 SGHRS, CDR2 YFSETQ. DNA of the CDR3: TGCGCCAGCAGCCCCCGTGTGGGCGGCACAGATACGCAGTATTTT. Amino acids: CASSPRVGGTDTQYF.

The chain recombines TRBV2 with TRBJ1-2, with unresolved D. Germline V gives CDR1 SNHLY, CDR2 FYNNEI. Trimming left V 6 bases short and J 2 bases short, with 13 bases between. The CDR3 is 14 residues long. The DNA of the CDR3 is TGTGCCAGCAGGACACAACCGACCAACTATGGCTACACCTTC. Residues: CASRTQPTNYGYTF.

This rearrangement joins TRBV2 to TRBJ2-5; possible D gene TRBD2, 5 bases. Looked up from germline, CDR1 is SNHLY and CDR2 is FYNNEI. This CDR3 is built from 12 residues. V shed 5 bases and J shed 5 bases, with 9 bases lying between them. The CDR3 nucleotides read TGTGCCAGCAGTCCGGTAGCGGAGACCCAGTACTTC. This translates into CASSPVAETQYF.

This clone was picked up a small number of times. J is TRBJ1-1 and V is TRBV5-4, with TRBD1 identical over 8 bases. Germline CDR1 SGHNT, CDR2 YYREEE (reference sequence). V shed 3 bases and J 1 base; nucleotides not matched to a gene: 2. The CDR3 runs 14 residues. CDR3 sequence (DNA): TGTGCCAGCAGCTGGGACAGGTGGAACACTGAAGCTTTCTTT. Translated: CASSWDRWNTEAFF. Variable domain in full (rest from reference TRBV5-4 and TRBJ1-1): ETGVTQSPTHLIKTRGQQVTLRCSSQSGHNTVSWYQQALGQGPQFIFQYYREEENGRGNFPPRFSGLQFPNYSSELNVNALELDDSALYLCASSWDRWNTEAFFGQGTRLTVV.

This clone was counted only a few times. The V gene is TRBV6-6, the J gene TRBJ1-2, with 9 bases matching TRBD1. Germline V lookup: CDR1 MNHNY, CDR2 SVGAGI (reference sequence). The CDR3 sequence is 15 residues long. V lost 4 bases and J lost 6; bases outside the gene matches: 9. The DNA of the CDR3 is TGTGCCAGCAGTTTCCTTATCAGGACAGGGGATGGCTACACCTTC. Translating it yields CASSFLIRTGDGYTF.

The chain has TRBV29-1 and TRBJ1-4, with 9 bases fitting TRBD1. The V segment lost 6 bases and the J segment 8 bases; nucleotides outside the gene matches: 7. CDR3 length: 13 amino acids. The germline V gene encodes CDR1 SQVTM and CDR2 ANQGSEA. This CDR3 reads CSVPGQGMEKLFF. CDR3 sequence (DNA): TGCAGCGTCCCGGGACAGGGCATGGAAAAACTGTTTTTT.

This sequence joins TRBV2 and TRBJ2-1, with D perhaps matching TRBD2 (6 bases). Germline values: CDR1 SNHLY, CDR2 FYNNEI. CDR3 length: 16 amino acids. V lost 7 bases to trimming and J lost 4 bases, with 20 bases between them. The CDR3 loop reads CASTEGSASEYNEQFF. The DNA for the CDR3 is TGTGCCAGCACCGAGGGGTCGGCTAGCGAATACAATGAGCAGTTCTTC.

This clone has just a few counts. This chain uses TRBV30 with TRBJ2-2; no clear D gene. The CDR3 extends over 12 amino acids. Germline CDR1 is GTSNPN and CDR2 is SVGIG (reference sequence). V was clipped by 2 bases and J by 7 bases, with 8 bases between them. CDR3 nucleotide sequence: TGTGCCTGGAGTCCCGGTGACGGGGAGCTGTTTTTT. It is translated as CAWSPGDGELFF. The full variable domain, its missing parts supplied by reference TRBV30 and TRBJ2-2, is SQTIHQWPATLVQPVGSPLSLECTVEGTSNPNLYWYRQAAGRGLQLLFYSVGIGQISSEVPQNLSASRPQDRQFILSSKKLLLSDSGFYLCAWSPGDGELFFGEGSRLTVL.

V usage is TRBV6-5 and J usage is TRBJ1-2; D unresolved. The germline CDR1 and CDR2 sequences are MNHEY and SVGAGI. V gave up 5 bases and J gave up 1 base, with 14 bases separating them. The CDR3 has 15 amino acids. CDR3 bases: TGTGCCAGCAGTAGTCACAACGTAAATAACTATGGCTACACCTTC. Amino acids: CASSSHNVNNYGYTF.

This clone was recorded a few times. This rearrangement joins TRBV29-1 to TRBJ2-3; a possible D gene is TRBD2 (7 bases). The V gene's germline CDR1 is SQVTM and CDR2 ANQGSEA. The CDR3 is made up of 14 amino acids. V was trimmed by 7 bases and J by 1 base, leaving 15 bases between them. DNA of the CDR3: TGCAGCGCTGAGGGGGGGGCCGGCACAGATACGCAGTATTTT. It encodes CSAEGGAGTDTQYF.

V usage is TRBV9 and J usage is TRBJ2-1, with 8 bases aligning to TRBD1. CDR1 is SGDLS, CDR2 YYNGEE, per germline. CDR3 length: 14 amino acids. Unmatched junction bases numbered 5, after V lost 2 bases and J lost 7 bases. CDR3 DNA: TGTGCCAGCAGCGTCCCGACAGGGGCAAATGAGCAGTTCTTC. Amino acids: CASSVPTGANEQFF.

A few counts support this clone. This sequence joins TRBV10-1 and TRBJ2-3; TRBD1 agrees at 8 bases. V dropped 6 bases and J dropped 2; count of bases not matched to a gene: 22. CDR3 length equals 20 residues. In germline, CDR1 is WNHNN, CDR2 SYGVQD (reference sequence). The CDR3 nucleotides read TGCGCCAGCAGCCCCGACAGGGGAGACGGGAGAAGGGGACTCACAGATACGCAGTATTTT. It is translated as CASSPDRGDGRRGLTDTQYF.

The rearrangement links TRBV7-8 to TRBJ2-1; 7 nucleotides agree with TRBD2. The CDR3 is 14 amino acids. Looked up from germline, CDR1 is SGHVS and CDR2 is FQNEAQ. V lost 1 base and J lost 8; bases outside the gene matches: 5. The CDR3 sequence: CASSLGGGFHEQFF. CDR3 DNA: TGTGCCAGCAGCTTAGGGGGGGGGTTCCATGAGCAGTTCTTC.

J is TRBJ2-1 and V is TRBV18; 9 bases agree with TRBD2. The CDR3 has 16 residues. The V segment lost 1 base and the J segment 5 bases; nucleotides outside the gene matches: 6. Germline V CDR1 and CDR2: KGHSH, LQKENI. CDR3 sequence: CASSPLASGTNNEQFF. Here the CDR3 DNA reads TGTGCCAGCTCACCACTGGCTAGCGGGACCAACAATGAGCAGTTCTTC.

The rearrangement joins TRBV28 to TRBJ2-7; a possible D gene is TRBD1 (5 bases). Germline CDR1 MDHEN, CDR2 SYDVKM. The V end was cut by 2 bases, the J end by 0 bases, with 11 bases between. This CDR3 is built from 15 residues. The CDR3 is CASSLGQGYSYEQYF. The DNA of the CDR3 is TGTGCCAGCAGTTTAGGGCAGGGCTACTCCTACGAGCAGTACTTC.

This clone occurred a few times. The chain carries TRBV10-3 and TRBJ1-1, with TRBD1 matching over 7 bases. This CDR3 comprises 13 residues. The germline CDR1 and CDR2 sequences are ENHRY and SYGVKD. J lost 7 bases, V lost 10 bases, and 12 bases had no gene match. The CDR3 nucleotides read TGTGCCACCTTAGACAGGGACGGGATTGAAGCTTTCTTT. Protein product: CATLDRDGIEAFF.

Here the CDR3 reads CASSPRGDRVGYGYTF. Written as DNA, the CDR3 is TGTGCCAGCAGCCCTAGGGGGGACAGGGTTGGCTATGGCTACACCTTC. V gene TRBV9 combines with J gene TRBJ1-2; TRBD1 matches 9 bases. Looked up from germline, CDR1 is SGDLS and CDR2 is YYNGEE. With 4 bases clipped from V and 4 bases from J, the junction kept 11 bases outside the gene matches. The CDR3 spans 16 residues.

The CDR3 sequence: CASSVAAQGEEKLFF. As DNA, the CDR3 is TGTGCCAGTAGTGTCGCGGCGCAGGGGGAGGAAAAACTGTTTTTT. This rearrangement joins TRBV19 to TRBJ1-4; 7 bases map to TRBD1. CDR1 is LNHDA and CDR2 is SQIVND in the germline V gene (reference sequence). CDR3 size: 15 residues. Germline trimming cut 5 bases from V and 8 bases from J; bases unmatched to any gene: 11.

The CDR3 spells CVRSNRDSGTDTQYF. DNA of the CDR3: TGTGTCAGAAGCAACCGGGACTCGGGCACAGATACGCAGTATTTT. J is TRBJ2-3 and V is TRBV7-5; the table's TRBD2 call for D was not verified on the DNA. TRBV7-5 is flagged as a pseudogene. There are 15 residues in the CDR3.

In this sample, this clone turned up a few times. The chain employs TRBV5-6 and TRBJ2-1; 7 positions agree with TRBD1. This CDR3 contains 13 residues. The germline CDR1 and CDR2 sequences are SGHDT and YYEEEE. V shed 4 bases and J 4 bases; nucleotides not matched to a gene: 2. The CDR3 nucleotides are TGTGCCAGCAGCCTGGGACAGTACAATGAGCAGTTCTTC. Its protein is CASSLGQYNEQFF.